This TCR beta chain was recovered during a study of T cell repertoires in cytomegalovirus infection. For the study at large: Both CMV infection and a matching HLA type were indicated by public TCR beta signatures. The study, taken as a whole, reports: HLA-C-restricted, CMV-specific TCR beta clonotypes were dominant ex vivo. Summed frequency of public TCR beta families distinguished CMV carriers with the relevant HLA.

TCRdb redid the calling of the reads with MiXCR, one entry per CDR3 protein. The table includes about 600,000 distinct CDR3 sequences, 20% to 25% detected once. This CDR3 comprises 16 residues. The germline CDR1 and CDR2 sequences are SEHNR and FQNEAQ (reference sequence). Turning to this clonotype: Its matching antigen is unknown. At one end, the junction sequence differs from germline, possibly due to a read error.

The chain employs TRBV7-9 and TRBJ2-5; 7 bases are shared with TRBD1. This TCR derives from a human donor in good health (CMV status not recorded). Some clones in this sample may be carry-over from other donors' samples. Sequencing was performed on CD8+ T cells from PBMCs. For the CDR3, the DNA is TGTGCCAACAGCTTATCGGCCGGGACAGAGAGGGAGACCCAGTACTTC. Amino acids: CANSLSAGTERETQYF.